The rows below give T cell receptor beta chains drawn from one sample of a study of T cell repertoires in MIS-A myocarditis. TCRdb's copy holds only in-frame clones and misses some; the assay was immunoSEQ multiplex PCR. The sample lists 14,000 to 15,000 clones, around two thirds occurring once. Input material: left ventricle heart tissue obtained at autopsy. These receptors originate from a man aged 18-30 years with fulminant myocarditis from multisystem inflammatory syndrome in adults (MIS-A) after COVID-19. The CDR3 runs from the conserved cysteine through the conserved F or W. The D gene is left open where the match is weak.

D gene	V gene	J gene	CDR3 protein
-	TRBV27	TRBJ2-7	CASSSLSYEQYF
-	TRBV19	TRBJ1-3	CASSIDPADSGNTIYF
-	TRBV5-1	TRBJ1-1	CATTEGQNTEAFF
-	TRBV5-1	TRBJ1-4	CASSLEGTNEKLFF
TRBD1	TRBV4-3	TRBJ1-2	CASSQRGGQLYGYTF
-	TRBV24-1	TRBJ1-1	CATSRRRDKHQKGTEAFF
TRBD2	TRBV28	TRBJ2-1	CASSPGLAGDQFF
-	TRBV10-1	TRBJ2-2	CASRGNRNTGELFF
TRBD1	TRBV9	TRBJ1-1	CAKRQGATEAFF
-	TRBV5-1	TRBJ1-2	CASSSDWLGYTF
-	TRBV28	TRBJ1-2	CASSFGGDGYTF
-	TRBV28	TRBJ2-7	CASSLWTRAVEQYF
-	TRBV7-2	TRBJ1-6	CASNLGVWNSPLHF
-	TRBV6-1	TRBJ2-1	CASSEFSGEQFF
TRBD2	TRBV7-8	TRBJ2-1	CASRPSGGLGDEQFF
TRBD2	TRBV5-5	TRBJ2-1	CASSPLGGGMDEQFF
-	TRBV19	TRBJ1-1	CASSMVGPNTEAFF
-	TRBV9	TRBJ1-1	CASSVEARNTEAFF
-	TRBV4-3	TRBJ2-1	CASSLLGDEYNEQFF
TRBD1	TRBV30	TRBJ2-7	CAWSETGGHEQYF
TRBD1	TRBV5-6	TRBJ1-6	CASSFRQGFSPLHF
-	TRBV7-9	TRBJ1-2	CASSPHGNYGYTF
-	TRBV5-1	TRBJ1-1	CASSSNQRRGEAFF
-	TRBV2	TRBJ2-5	CASEFWGGETQYF
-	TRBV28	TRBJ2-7	CASSRDAPDLSF
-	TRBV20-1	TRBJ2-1	CSASRSGGEQFF
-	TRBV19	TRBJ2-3	CASSIDLGGFSTDTQYF
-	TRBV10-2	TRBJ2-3	CASSQIAANTDTQYF
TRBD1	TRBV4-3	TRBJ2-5	CASSQDRLRTQYF
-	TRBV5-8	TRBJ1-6	CASSLGGTISYNSPLHF
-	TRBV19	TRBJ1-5	CASSGTGSQLQHF
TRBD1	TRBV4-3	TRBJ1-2	CASSQQTGAGYGYTF
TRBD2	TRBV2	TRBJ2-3	CASSQLAGGGDTQYF
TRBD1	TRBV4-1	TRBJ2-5	CASSRGQAEETQYF
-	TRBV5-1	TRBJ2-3	CASKGGTDTQYF
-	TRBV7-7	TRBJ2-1	CASSNTEYNEQFF
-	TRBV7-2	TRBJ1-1	CASSPWLGEDTEAFF
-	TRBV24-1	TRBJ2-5	CATSDLWDGETQYF
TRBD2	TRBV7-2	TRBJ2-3	CASSLYAGTSSADTQYF